This T cell receptor beta chain was identified in a study of blood T cell dynamics during melanoma immunotherapy (TCRdb year 2020). Background on the whole study: Patients with metastatic melanoma were treated with first-line pembrolizumab or nivolumab plus ipilimumab as standard of care in the United Kingdom. Peripheral T cell receptor repertoires of metastatic melanoma patients were profiled before and after one cycle of checkpoint inhibitor therapy to find early correlates of response. The training cohort consisted of consecutive patients, while an additional independent group of patients from the same centre was pooled to form an external validation set.

A fixed 350 ng of DNA was loaded for every bulk PBMC sample. TCR beta CDR3 sequences were amplified from genomic DNA using the immunoSEQ TCRb Assay kit according to manufacturer instructions. The KAPA Library Quantification Kit for Illumina platforms was used to quantify pooled libraries by qPCR. Pooled libraries were clustered at roughly 0.6-1.2 pM and sequenced on an Illumina NextSeq 500. In the paper's pipeline: Analysis of the TCR data relied on immunoSEQ ANALYZER and the R LymphoSeq package. A rearrangement efficiency score was calculated as productive divided by the sum of productive and non-productive CDR3 sequences. Clonality was measured with the Gini coefficient and diversity with the Renyi index at alpha=1, and both measures were compared pairwise between timepoints within each patient. Clonal relatedness, based on an edit distance of 3, and repertoire similarity, based on the Bhattacharyya coefficient, were both computed in LymphoSeq. Linear discriminant analysis on week-3 changes in clonality and diversity was built with the R MASS and caret packages to classify response. TCRdb carries this immuneACCESS record with in-frame sequences only. Its versions omit some clonotypes, under half of them owing to an unresolved V gene in the studies checked, with the rest unexplained. The V and J calls and clone size are taken from that table; D and trimming were inferred from the DNA. The sample includes some 16,000 clones, with around 85% observed a single time. In total, the top ten clones hold about 4.6% of the sample.

General conclusions and limits of the study: A bifurcated reorganization of the PBMC repertoire at W3, with increased clonality or increased diversity, was observed in patients who later achieved disease control, unlike in progressors. The relatively small sample size was acknowledged as potentially limiting generalization of the results. The study was unable to establish whether the T cell clones driving the repertoire changes were melanoma-specific or instead reflected general immune activation.

The time point label here, explained by the study, means: pre-treatment baseline. Blood samples were taken before treatment (T0) and at week 3 (W3), following the first cycle of checkpoint blockade. Except for two patients with rapid clinical progression, response was assessed 12 weeks after the first infusion by RECIST 1.1; disease control meant complete response, partial response or stable disease. Any patient who had received prior systemic cancer treatment, was on concomitant immunosuppressant therapy or had synchronous other active malignancies was excluded. To track both circulating cells and T cell turnover, TCR beta was sequenced from bulk PBMC as well as from plasma cell-free DNA. PBMC were isolated from blood with Lymphoprep and SepMate tubes, followed by red cell lysis. QIAamp DNA Blood Mini kits were used to extract DNA from both PBMC and sorted T cell subsets. On this clone itself: Its cognate antigen has yet to be identified. The record has no base qualities; no much larger clone is one base away.

Looking up the germline V gene yields CDR1 MDHEN and CDR2 SYDVKM. The cysteine opens and the phenylalanine closes a CDR3 of 15 amino acids. Of the read, only the CDR3 DNA is kept; its 45 bases are in frame from base 1. V is pruned by 6 bases and J by 7 bases, leaving 9 bases of the junction without a gene match. This TCR derives from a human donor with melanoma. This sample comprised blood, obtained from a patient treated with checkpoint blockade. The sequence joins TRBV28 to TRBJ1-4, and TRBD1 matches 9 of the central bases. The DNA sequence reads TGTGCCAGCAGATCCGGGACAGGGTATGGTGAAAAACTGTTTTTT. It codes for CASRSGTGYGEKLFF.